Below are 24 T cell receptor beta chains sequenced from a single sample in a study of OX40 agonist ivuxolimab in advanced cancers. Data came from immunoSEQ multiplex PCR; TCRdb stores just in-frame clones and leaves some out. The sample contains 80,000 to 95,000 clones, roughly four fifths of which appear only once. The sample was CD4+ or CD8+ T cells sorted from blood, taken in a trial of the OX40 agonist ivuxolimab. These receptors originate from an adult with an advanced solid tumor such as melanoma, head and neck, liver or kidney cancer.

The rearrangement links TRBV19 to TRBJ2-5, with TRBD1 identical over 7 bases. CDR1 is LNHDA, CDR2 SQIVND, per germline (reference sequence). There are 14 residues in the CDR3. V shed 5 bases and J 1 base; nucleotides not matched to a gene: 4. The DNA for the CDR3 is TGTGCCAGTAGTCCAAGACAGGGCCAAGAGACCCAGTACTTC. Translation gives CASSPRQGQETQYF.

V gene TRBV6-5 combines with J gene TRBJ2-5; the D is unclear. The germline V gene encodes CDR1 MNHEY and CDR2 SVGAGI. V lost 7 bases to trimming and J lost 5 bases, with 17 bases between them. This CDR3 is built from 14 residues. DNA for the CDR3: TGTGCCAGCACTCCATCCAACCTCAGGGAGACCCAGTACTTC. This sequence encodes CASTPSNLRETQYF.

The chain couples TRBV5-6 to TRBJ1-1, with D tentatively TRBD1 (5 bases). The CDR3 length is 14 residues. The V and J ends lost 3 bases and 6 bases respectively, with 15 bases between them. The germline V gene encodes CDR1 SGHDT and CDR2 YYEEEE. The CDR3 DNA is TGTGCCAGCAGCTCCCCGGACATGAGCGCTGAAGCTTTCTTT. Translating gives CASSSPDMSAEAFF.

V usage is TRBV7-9 and J usage is TRBJ2-3; TRBD2 aligns across 11 bases. V was clipped by 2 bases and J by 5 bases; unmatched bases: 6. Germline CDR1 reads SEHNR; CDR2 reads FQNEAQ (reference sequence). This CDR3 is built from 16 residues. CDR3 protein: CASSLLAGGVGDTQYF. CDR3 DNA: TGTGCCAGCAGCTTACTAGCGGGGGGCGTCGGAGATACGCAGTATTTT.

The genes are TRBV27 and TRBJ2-2, with D possibly TRBD1 on 8 matching bases. Looked up from germline, CDR1 is MNHEY and CDR2 is SMNVEV (reference sequence). The CDR3 runs 16 residues. With 5 bases removed from V and 0 bases from J, the gap between germline ends came to 13 bases. CDR3 protein: CASSEQGGSNTGELFF. The CDR3 DNA reads TGTGCCAGCAGTGAACAGGGGGGGTCGAACACCGGGGAGCTGTTTTTT.

Only a few counts were recorded for this clone. The chain links TRBV19 to TRBJ1-2; TRBD1 matches 7 bases. Trimming removed 3 bases from V and 7 bases from J; junction bases left unmatched: 5. Germline V gene data show CDR1 as LNHDA and CDR2 as SQIVND (reference sequence). The CDR3 sequence is 13 residues long. This CDR3 is CASSIGTAGGYTF. CDR3 nucleotides: TGTGCCAGTAGTATCGGGACAGCGGGTGGCTACACCTTC.

DNA for the CDR3: TGTGCCAGCAGCTTAGCGACAGGGGGGCCGGAAAAACTGTTTTTT. This translates into CASSLATGGPEKLFF. The chain is built from TRBV7-9 and TRBJ1-4; TRBD1 matches at 9 bases. V shed 0 bases and J 8 bases; nucleotides not matched to a gene: 4. The germline gives CDR1 SEHNR, CDR2 FQNEAQ (reference sequence). CDR3 length: 15 amino acids.

This chain links TRBV27 with TRBJ2-1; 7 positions agree with TRBD2. Trimming cost V 1 base and J 10 bases; bases outside gene matches: 4. The CDR3 extends over 13 amino acids. Germline values: CDR1 MNHEY, CDR2 SMNVEV (reference sequence). The CDR3 protein is CASSLYGGGEQFF. The CDR3 nucleotides are TGTGCCAGCAGTTTATACGGGGGAGGGGAGCAGTTCTTC.

This clone was counted a few times. CDR3 in amino acids: CASSAGTSRLETQYF. The CDR3 DNA reads as TGTGCCAGCAGCGCTGGGACCTCGAGGCTCGAGACCCAGTACTTC. J is TRBJ2-5 and V is TRBV9, with D perhaps assigned TRBD1 or TRBD2 (5 bases each). Germline V gene lookup returns CDR1 SGDLS and CDR2 YYNGEE. Trimming removed 3 bases from V and 5 bases from J, with 17 bases in between. This CDR3 comprises 15 residues.

This rearrangement joins TRBV7-2 to TRBJ1-3, with D perhaps matching TRBD1 (6 bases). This CDR3 is built from 14 residues. Trimming cost V 5 bases and J 2 bases, with 10 bases left between them. Germline V gene data show CDR1 as SGHTA and CDR2 as FQGNSA. DNA of the CDR3: TGTGCCAGCAGCCCCGGGACAACTGGAAACACCATATATTTT. It codes for CASSPGTTGNTIYF.

With respect to this clone: The junction departs from germline at one end; a sequencing error may be responsible. The rearrangement joins TRBV7-7 to TRBJ2-3; 9 bases are shared with TRBD2. CDR3 length equals 16 residues. Germline V gene data show CDR1 as SSHAT and CDR2 as FNYEAQ (reference sequence). Here the CDR3 reads CASSLVAGEPADTQYF. CDR3 sequence (DNA): TGTGCTAGCAGCTTAGTAGCGGGGGAACCGGCAGATACGCAGTATTTT.

The rearrangement joins TRBV2 to TRBJ2-1, with D possibly being TRBD1 (5 bases). V was pared by 7 bases and J by 5 bases, with 12 bases between. The CDR3 runs 13 residues. Germline V gives CDR1 SNHLY, CDR2 FYNNEI. For the CDR3, the DNA is TGTGCCAGCACCCTGACAGTCCACAATGAGCAGTTCTTC. Amino acids: CASTLTVHNEQFF.

In DNA, the CDR3 is TGTGCCAGCAGTTCACCCGGGACAGGGGATGAAGCTTTCTTT. This translates into CASSSPGTGDEAFF. The chain uses TRBV28 and TRBJ1-1; 10 positions match TRBD1. V was pared by 4 bases and J by 7 bases, with 6 bases of the junction left unmatched. This CDR3 is 14 amino acids long. In germline, CDR1 is MDHEN, CDR2 SYDVKM. The complete variable domain, with remaining parts taken from reference TRBV28 and TRBJ1-1, reads DVKVTQSSRYLVKRTGEKVFLECVQDMDHENMFWYRQDPGLGLRLIYFSYDVKMKEKGDIPEGYSVSREKKERFSLILESASTNQTSMYLCASSSPGTGDEAFFGQGTRLTVV.

The rearrangement uses TRBV5-1 and TRBJ2-1; D gene uncertain. Trimming cost V 4 bases and J 0 bases, with 8 bases left between them. Germline assignment: CDR1 SGHRS and CDR2 YFSETQ. This CDR3 comprises 14 residues. CDR3 DNA: TGCGCCAGCAGCGAACGGATCTCCTACAATGAGCAGTTCTTC. Translated, it gives CASSERISYNEQFF.

The J gene is TRBJ1-5, the V gene TRBV19, with a weak D call TRBD1 (5 bases). The CDR3 loop spans 15 amino acids. The germline V gene has CDR1 LNHDA and CDR2 SQIVND (reference sequence). V gave up 3 bases and J gave up 2 bases, with 11 bases separating them. The CDR3 here is CASSMVGGGNQPQHF. As DNA, the CDR3 is TGTGCCAGTAGTATGGTTGGAGGGGGCAATCAGCCCCAGCATTTT.

This sequence joins TRBV5-1 and TRBJ2-6; D is uncertain. Germline assignment: CDR1 SGHRS and CDR2 YFSETQ. V lost 0 bases and J 0 bases, leaving 4 bases between the germline ends. This CDR3 spans 15 amino acids. The CDR3: CASSLDVSGANVLTF. The CDR3 region has the DNA TGCGCCAGCAGCTTGGACGTCTCTGGGGCCAACGTCCTGACTTTC.

This clone was observed a handful of times. The gene calls are TRBV6-1 and TRBJ1-5; D not resolved. Germline CDR1 is MNHNS and CDR2 is SASEGT. The CDR3 sequence is 13 residues long. V was pared by 4 bases and J by 6 bases, with 10 bases between. The CDR3 protein is CASSGQSRQPQHF. In nucleotides, the CDR3 is TGTGCCAGCAGTGGACAAAGTCGTCAGCCCCAGCATTTT.

V gene TRBV7-2 combines with J gene TRBJ2-3; no definite D call. The CDR3 runs to 15 residues. V shed 1 base and J shed 0 bases, with 8 bases lying between them. CDR1 is SGHTA, CDR2 FQGNSA, per germline. As DNA, the CDR3 is TGTGCCAGCAGCTTAGAGTATTTTAGCACAGATACGCAGTATTTT. It is translated as CASSLEYFSTDTQYF.

This clone occurred a few times. J is TRBJ2-3 and V is TRBV10-3; a possible D gene is TRBD2 (5 bases). This CDR3 is 11 amino acids long. Germline values: CDR1 ENHRY, CDR2 SYGVKD. With 6 bases removed from V and 6 bases from J, the gap between germline ends came to 7 bases. The chain's CDR3 is CAISAGDTQYF. The CDR3 region has the DNA TGTGCCATCAGCGCGGGCGATACGCAGTATTTT.

The chain links TRBV20-1 to TRBJ1-1; D remains ambiguous. The CDR3 extends over 11 amino acids. The V end was cut by 3 bases, the J end by 5 bases, with 7 bases between. Germline CDR1 and CDR2: DFQATT and SNEGSKA (reference sequence). CDR3 DNA: TGCAGTGCTAGGGGGTGGACTGAAGCTTTCTTT. Translation gives CSARGWTEAFF.

The chain is built from TRBV7-3 and TRBJ2-5; D not resolved. The J call may be incorrect, as the DNA end agrees better with TRBJ2-7. The germline V gene has CDR1 SGHTA and CDR2 FQGTGA. This CDR3 comprises 13 residues. For the CDR3, the DNA is TGTGCCAGCAGCTTAACGGTCCGGGACGAGCAGTACTTC. Its protein is CASSLTVRDEQYF.

This chain joins TRBV20-1 and TRBJ1-1; 7 bases fit TRBD1. V shed 5 bases and J 8 bases; nucleotides not matched to a gene: 5. This CDR3 region has 11 residues. The germline V gene has CDR1 DFQATT and CDR2 SNEGSKA (reference sequence). CDR3 nucleotide sequence: TGCAGTGCTGGACAGGCCTACGAAGCTTTCTTT. It is translated as CSAGQAYEAFF.

The chain combines TRBV5-6 with TRBJ1-1, with D uncertain. Per germline, CDR1 SGHDT and CDR2 YYEEEE. V was clipped by 2 bases and J by 1 base, with 6 bases between them. The CDR3 is made up of 13 amino acids. CDR3: CASSFYRNTEAFF. The DNA for the CDR3 is TGTGCCAGCAGCTTTTACAGGAACACTGAAGCTTTCTTT. Full variable domain (remainder filled in from reference TRBV5-6 and TRBJ1-1): DAGVTQSPTHLIKTRGQQVTLRCSPKSGHDTVSWYQQALGQGPQFIFQYYEEEERQRGNFPDRFSGHQFPNYSSELNVNALLLGDSALYLCASSFYRNTEAFFGQGTRLTVV.

The chain has TRBV6-1 and TRBJ1-1; 10 bases agree with TRBD1. The CDR3 extends over 12 amino acids. Trimming removed 4 bases from V and 10 bases from J; junction bases left unmatched: 3. CDR1 MNHNS and CDR2 SASEGT come from the germline V gene. The CDR3 DNA sequence: TGTGCCAGCAGTGCATGGGACAGGGGAGCTTTCTTT. This translates into CASSAWDRGAFF.